This entry concerns a single T cell receptor beta chain. Its antigen is not known. This sample is part of a study of identical twins. Regarding the study as a whole: The analysis was cross-sectional rather than longitudinal within donors.

The cDNA had a unique molecular identifier and a template-switch universal primer site. Via MiXCR, TCRdb re-called the 5' RACE reads, giving one row per CDR3 protein. The top ten hold more than 0.8% of the sample, which has around 480,000 distinct CDR3 sequences, over 11% seen once. Trimming took 5 bases from V and 6 from J, leaving 17 bases between them. Germline V CDR1 and CDR2: SGHTA, FQGNSA. The CDR3 length is 15 residues. This sample also belongs to another study, concerning yellow fever vaccine responses in identical twins.

What was sequenced was CD4+ T cells sorted from blood. This TCR was sampled from a young woman in good health. V usage is TRBV7-2 and J usage is TRBJ2-4; tentative D call: TRBD1 (6 bases). The CDR3 spells CASSPSRGRGNIQYF. The DNA of the CDR3 is TGTGCCAGCAGCCCTAGCAGGGGTAGGGGAAACATTCAGTACTTC.